This is a list of T cell receptor beta chains from one sample in a study of graft-versus-host responses after intestinal transplantation. Which antigens these TCRs recognize remains unknown. The table came from immunoSEQ multiplex PCR; TCRdb's copy has only in-frame clones and leaves some out. The sample has 65,000 to 90,000 clones; 85% to 95% are singletons. Sequencing was performed on unstimulated CD8+ T cells sorted from spleen or lymph node cells, taken before transplant. Receptors were obtained from a human donor who was the organ donor for an intestinal transplant. Each CDR3 is given with its conserved first and last residue. D genes are given only for firm matches. Clone size is not always given. Where it is, it says once, few, many or a class for expanded clones.

v_gene	d_gene	j_gene	abundance	CDR3aa	CDR3nt
TRBV13	-	TRBJ1-1	-	CASSPSLGGGEAFF	TGTGCCAGCAGCCCGTCGCTTGGGGGGGGTGAAGCTTTCTTT
TRBV6-6	-	TRBJ1-1	-	CASRYTRLTEAFF	TGTGCCAGCAGATATACGAGGCTCACTGAAGCTTTCTTT
TRBV7-9	-	TRBJ1-2	-	CASSSRTASPNYGYTF	TGTGCCAGCAGCTCCAGGACTGCCAGCCCAAACTATGGCTACACCTTC
TRBV4-2	TRBD2	TRBJ2-7	-	CASSHTAGGPIEQYF	TGTGCCAGCAGCCATACAGCGGGGGGGCCGATCGAGCAGTACTTC
TRBV11-1	-	TRBJ2-7	once	CASSMGPGLKNYEQYF	TGTGCCAGCAGCATGGGGCCGGGACTGAAGAACTACGAGCAGTACTTC
TRBV9	-	TRBJ2-3	-	CASSVSGTGTDTQYF	TGTGCCAGCAGCGTTTCGGGGACTGGCACAGATACGCAGTATTTT
TRBV4-3	-	TRBJ2-2	-	CASSQEVTGPNTGELFF	TGCGCCAGCAGCCAAGAAGTAACAGGGCCGAACACCGGGGAGCTGTTTTTT
TRBV4-1	-	TRBJ2-7	-	CASSQDPGGSWYEQYF	TGCGCCAGCAGCCAAGATCCGGGTGGATCGTGGTACGAGCAGTACTTC
TRBV6-5	TRBD2	TRBJ2-7	once	CASSYSLAGDSYEQYF	TGTGCCAGCAGTTATTCCTTAGCGGGAGACTCCTACGAGCAGTACTTC
TRBV18	TRBD1	TRBJ2-7	-	CASSPRTGFYEQYF	TGTGCCAGCTCACCACGGACAGGCTTCTACGAGCAGTACTTC
TRBV5-4	-	TRBJ2-7	-	CASSPPGTYEQYF	TGTGCCAGCAGCCCCCCAGGGACCTACGAGCAGTACTTC
TRBV9	-	TRBJ1-2	-	CASSAGDVVYGYTF	TGTGCCAGCAGCGCCGGAGACGTGGTCTATGGCTACACCTTC
TRBV5-1	TRBD1	TRBJ2-7	-	CASSLPGQIYEQYF	TGCGCCAGCAGCTTACCGGGACAGATCTACGAGCAGTACTTC
TRBV5-6	TRBD1	TRBJ1-6	once	CASSLSPTGNSPLHF	TGTGCCAGCAGCTTGTCGCCGACAGGGAATTCACCCCTCCACTTT
TRBV13	TRBD1	TRBJ1-3	-	CASSLRGRGNTIYF	TGTGCCAGCAGCCTAAGGGGGCGTGGGAACACCATATATTTT
TRBV19	-	TRBJ2-7	once	CASSIPRPYEQYF	TGTGCCAGTAGTATACCTAGACCCTACGAGCAGTACTTC
TRBV5-6	-	TRBJ2-4	-	CASSFSLGEAKNIQYF	TGTGCCAGCAGCTTTAGTCTAGGCGAAGCCAAAAACATTCAGTACTTC
TRBV9	TRBD1	TRBJ2-5	-	CASSDWDSQKQYF	TGTGCCAGCAGCGACTGGGACAGCCAGAAGCAGTACTTC
TRBV6-1	TRBD1	TRBJ1-2	-	CASSAWDSYGYTF	TGTGCCAGCAGTGCTTGGGACAGCTATGGCTACACCTTC
TRBV19	-	TRBJ2-5	once	CASSMWGGPQETQYF	TGTGCCAGTAGTATGTGGGGGGGCCCCCAAGAGACCCAGTACTTC
TRBV5-1	-	TRBJ2-3	-	CASSLGPDSYTDTQYF	TGCGCCAGCAGCTTGGGTCCCGACAGCTACACAGATACGCAGTATTTT
TRBV11-2	TRBD2	TRBJ2-7	-	CASSTLTLSGVSYEQYF	TGTGCCAGCAGCACCCTGACCCTTAGCGGGGTCTCCTACGAGCAGTACTTC